One sample yielded the 28 T cell receptor beta chains listed below, sequenced in a study of blood T cells in healthy people across ages (dated by TCRdb to about 2015). Receptors were amplified or captured by 5' RACE. TCRdb lists the instrument as Illumina HiSeq 2500. A second roughly 6 to 12 cycle PCR used a sample-barcoded 5' primer and a J-beta primer mix. TCRdb reanalyzed the raw reads on its own, using fastp at Q25 for trimming and MiXCR for clone calling, and kept in-frame beta chains. Identical CDR3 protein sequences are pooled into one entry, listed with their most common genes and DNA. The sample table records 450,000 to 600,000 distinct CDR3 sequences; about a quarter of these occur just once. The top ten clones comprise under 4.5% of the sample. This sample was also put to use in a study of T cells of mothers and their children.

Sequencing input: blood. The origin of the receptors is a boy aged 2 to 10 in good health.

The table lists this clonotype with a few counts. The chain links TRBV11-1 to TRBJ2-5; TRBD2 matches at 8 bases. Germline loops: CDR1 SGHAT, CDR2 FQDESV (reference sequence). The CDR3 is made up of 16 amino acids. The V gene end was trimmed by 2 bases and the J gene end by 0 bases; junction bases not matched to a gene: 5. CDR3: CASSLTSGAYQETQYF. DNA of the CDR3: TGTGCCAGCAGCTTAACTAGCGGAGCGTACCAAGAGACCCAGTACTTC.

The V call is TRBV6-1, the J call TRBJ1-5, with TRBD1 matching over 7 bases. The CDR3 is 16 amino acids. V lost 6 bases, J lost 0 bases, and 8 bases stayed unmatched. The germline CDR1 and CDR2 sequences are MNHNS and SASEGT. CDR3 region: CASRPRTGNSNQPQHF. The DNA of the CDR3 is TGTGCCAGCAGACCCCGGACAGGCAATAGCAATCAGCCCCAGCATTTT.

This clonotype was recorded a few times. CDR3 residues: CASSAQGPEETQYF. The CDR3, as DNA: TGCGCCAGCAGCGCTCAGGGGCCTGAAGAGACCCAGTACTTC. The chain is built from TRBV4-3 and TRBJ2-5, with D possibly matching TRBD1 (6 bases). This CDR3 contains 14 residues. V gave up 5 bases and J gave up 3 bases, with 13 bases separating them. The germline V gene has CDR1 LGHNA and CDR2 YSLEER.

This clonotype was seen at least ten times. The chain couples TRBV5-1 to TRBJ2-7; TRBD2 might be the D (6 bases). Deletions cut 2 bases from V and 0 bases from J, with 12 bases between. Germline CDR1 reads SGHRS; CDR2 reads YFSETQ. The CDR3 has 15 amino acids. The CDR3 is CASSFWGDPSYEQYF. In DNA, the CDR3 is TGCGCCAGCAGCTTTTGGGGGGACCCCTCCTACGAGCAGTACTTC.

This clonotype was picked up a small number of times. The J gene is TRBJ1-1, the V gene TRBV7-2, with D unresolved. CDR3 length equals 14 residues. Germline lookup yields CDR1 SGHTA and CDR2 FQGNSA. V dropped 5 bases and J dropped 4 bases, with 14 bases sitting between them. The CDR3 nucleotides read TGTGCCAGCAGCGGACGGGGATGGGGCACTGAAGCTTTCTTT. Translating it yields CASSGRGWGTEAFF.

Points on this clonotype: No conserved phenylalanine or tryptophan ends this CDR3, so it is likely a read error. The chain couples TRBV29-1 to TRBJ2-3; D gene ambiguous. Germline V gene data show CDR1 as SQVTM and CDR2 as ANQGSEA. This CDR3 has 13 residues. V was cut by 5 bases and J by 5 bases, with 14 bases left in between. DNA for the CDR3: TGCAGCGTTAGGTTGACCCTTGGAGATACGCAGTATCTT. The encoded protein is CSVRLTLGDTQYL.

Only a few counts were recorded for this clonotype. The V gene is TRBV7-2, the J gene TRBJ2-3; the match to TRBD2 covers 9 bases. Germline trimming cut 4 bases from V and 1 base from J; bases unmatched to any gene: 3. Germline assignment: CDR1 SGHTA and CDR2 FQGNSA. The CDR3 totals 15 residues. CDR3 sequence (DNA): TGTGCCAGCAGCTGGACTAGCGAACGCACAGATACGCAGTATTTT. This sequence encodes CASSWTSERTDTQYF. The complete variable domain, with remaining parts taken from reference TRBV7-2 and TRBJ2-3, reads GAGVSQSPSNKVTEKGKDVELRCDPISGHTALYWYRQSLGQGLEFLIYFQGNSAPDKSGLPSDRFSAERTGGSVSTLTIQRTQQEDSAVYLCASSWTSERTDTQYFGPGTRLTVL.

This clonotype was detected a few times. The chain couples TRBV4-1 to TRBJ1-2; no definite D call. Trimming took off 4 bases at V and 4 bases at J, with 16 bases between the two ends. Germline V gives CDR1 MGHRA, CDR2 YSYEKL. The length of the CDR3 is 15 residues. The CDR3 is CASSPEPWASYGYTF. In DNA form, the CDR3 reads TGCGCCAGCAGCCCAGAGCCATGGGCATCCTATGGCTACACCTTC.

The chain uses TRBV4-2 and TRBJ2-3, with D unresolved. With 3 bases removed from V and 0 bases from J, the gap between germline ends came to 4 bases. The CDR3 consists of 13 residues. Germline V CDR1 and CDR2: LGHNA, YNFKEQ. CDR3 nucleotides: TGTGCCAGCAGCCAGGATAGCACAGATACGCAGTATTTT. Translation gives CASSQDSTDTQYF.

The chain carries TRBV12-3 or TRBV12-4 and TRBJ2-2, with unresolved D. This CDR3 has 12 residues. V gave up 6 bases and J gave up 7 bases, with 9 bases separating them. Written as DNA, the CDR3 is TGTGCCAGCAGCACCGTGGGCGGGGAGCTGTTTTTT. This sequence encodes CASSTVGGELFF.

The V gene is TRBV7-9, the J gene TRBJ2-1, with 8 positions matching TRBD1. TRBJ2-7 explains the end of the DNA better; the J call may be wrong. The CDR3 is 16 residues long. The germline gives CDR1 SEHNR, CDR2 FQNEAQ (reference sequence). CDR3: CASSSRTGLGPYEQYF. The CDR3 region has the DNA TGTGCCAGCAGCTCCCGGACAGGGCTGGGGCCCTACGAGCAGTACTTC.

The V call is TRBV9, the J call TRBJ1-4; D is unresolved. The V gene lost 0 bases and the J gene lost 8 bases, with 8 bases spanning the gap. This CDR3 has 13 residues. CDR1 is SGDLS, CDR2 YYNGEE, per germline. CDR3 protein: CASSVASTEKLFF. The CDR3 nucleotides are TGTGCCAGCAGCGTAGCTTCGACAGAAAAACTGTTTTTT.

This clonotype was observed a handful of times. This chain links TRBV15 with TRBJ2-7, with D unresolved. CDR3 length: 19 amino acids. V dropped 0 bases and J dropped 2 bases, with 23 bases sitting between them. CDR1 and CDR2 from the germline V gene are LNHNV and YYDKDF (reference sequence). CDR3 nucleotides: TGTGCCACCAGCAGAGAACGTCTAGTATCTCACTCCTTTCCCTACGAGCAGTACTTC. Its translation: CATSRERLVSHSFPYEQYF.

This sequence joins TRBV7-9 and TRBJ2-7; D is unresolved. CDR1 SEHNR and CDR2 FQNEAQ come from the germline V gene (reference sequence). Trimming cost V 1 base and J 2 bases, with 12 bases left between them. This CDR3 has 15 amino acids. The CDR3 here is CASSLVGEATYEQYF. DNA for the CDR3: TGTGCCAGCAGCTTAGTAGGCGAAGCGACCTACGAGCAGTACTTC.

The V and J genes are TRBV12-3 or TRBV12-4 and TRBJ2-1; possible D gene TRBD2, 5 bases. CDR3 length equals 15 residues. Deletions cut 5 bases from V and 8 bases from J, with 19 bases between. CDR3 in amino acids: CASSPRIPGIDEQFF. In DNA, the CDR3 is TGTGCCAGCAGTCCGAGGATCCCCGGGATCGATGAGCAGTTCTTC.

The J gene is TRBJ2-7, the V gene TRBV6-2 or TRBV6-3; D possibly uses TRBD1 or TRBD2 (6 bases each). CDR1 is MNHEY, CDR2 SVGEGT, per germline. Between the trimmed V and J ends, which lost 6 bases and 6 bases, there was a span of 12 bases. This CDR3 has 12 amino acids. The CDR3 DNA reads as TGTGCCAGCAGCGACCGGGGGCGCGAGCAGTACTTC. As protein: CASSDRGREQYF.

This clonotype was detected only a few times. The CDR3 nucleotides read TGTGCCAGCAGTTTAGTTGGGGTGCGGGGCCAAGAGACCCAGTACTTC. Protein product: CASSLVGVRGQETQYF. V and J are TRBV12-3 or TRBV12-4 and TRBJ2-5, with D perhaps matching TRBD2 (6 bases). This CDR3 is 16 amino acids long. The V end lost 1 base, the J end lost 1 base, and 13 bases lay between the germline ends.

This clonotype was found a few times. J is TRBJ2-5 and V is TRBV21-1; TRBD2, the table's D call, was not compared with the DNA. The DNA end favors TRBJ2-7, so the J call may be wrong. TRBV21-1 corresponds to a pseudogene. This CDR3 comprises 15 residues. DNA of the CDR3: TGTGCCAGCAGTAACAGGGGTGGGTCCTCCTACGAGCAGTACTTC. Translation gives CASSNRGGSSYEQYF.

Only a few counts were recorded for this clonotype. The gene calls are TRBV27 and TRBJ2-7, with D possibly TRBD2 on 5 matching bases. Germline V gene data show CDR1 as MNHEY and CDR2 as SMNVEV (reference sequence). This CDR3 spans 14 amino acids. The V end was cut by 3 bases, the J end by 0 bases, with 9 bases between. CDR3 bases: TGTGCCAGCAGTTTCGCGGGTAGCTCCTACGAGCAGTACTTC. Protein product: CASSFAGSSYEQYF.

The chain uses TRBV19 and TRBJ1-1; tentative D call: TRBD1 (5 bases). The CDR3 is 17 amino acids. V was clipped by 5 bases and J by 2 bases, with 21 bases between them. Germline loops: CDR1 LNHDA, CDR2 SQIVND (reference sequence). CDR3 DNA: TGTGCCAGTAGTCAACGCCGGGACCCCGCGAAAAACACTGAAGCTTTCTTT. Translating it yields CASSQRRDPAKNTEAFF.

This clonotype was detected only a few times. V and J are TRBV7-9 and TRBJ2-7; no clear D gene. Germline loops: CDR1 SEHNR, CDR2 FQNEAQ (reference sequence). Between the trimmed V and J ends, which lost 5 bases and 4 bases, there was a span of 12 bases. This CDR3 spans 13 amino acids. The CDR3 DNA is TGTGCCAGCAGCGCCCTCCAGGAATACGAGCAGTACTTC. Its protein product is CASSALQEYEQYF.

In its sample, this clonotype was seen a few times. The chain carries TRBV20-1 and TRBJ2-7, with 8 bases aligning to TRBD1. The germline V gene encodes CDR1 DFQATT and CDR2 SNEGSKA (reference sequence). The CDR3 is 19 residues long. With 2 bases clipped from V and 0 bases from J, the junction kept 18 bases outside the gene matches. CDR3 amino acids: CSARKVGGTGRDSSYEQYF. CDR3 nucleotide sequence: TGCAGTGCTAGAAAGGTCGGAGGGACAGGCCGGGACAGCTCCTACGAGCAGTACTTC.

This clonotype has just a few counts. The J gene is TRBJ2-2, the V gene TRBV6-6, with D unresolved. The V end was cut by 8 bases, the J end by 5 bases, with 15 bases between. This CDR3 has 14 residues. Per the germline V gene, CDR1 is MNHNY and CDR2 is SVGAGI (reference sequence). The CDR3 DNA follows: TGTGCCAGCTTACGGCAGGCCGAGACCGGGGAGCTGTTTTTT. This sequence encodes CASLRQAETGELFF.

This rearrangement joins TRBV10-3 to TRBJ1-6; D is ambiguous. CDR1 is ENHRY, CDR2 SYGVKD, per germline. The CDR3 loop spans 13 amino acids. Trimming took off 4 bases at V and 6 bases at J, with 7 bases between the two ends. The CDR3 sequence is CAISGTANSPLHF. CDR3 nucleotide sequence: TGTGCCATCAGTGGGACTGCTAATTCACCCCTCCACTTT.

This rearrangement joins TRBV30 to TRBJ1-3; the D gene is possibly TRBD1 (5 bases). Germline loops: CDR1 GTSNPN, CDR2 SVGIG (reference sequence). This CDR3 is 13 amino acids long. V gave up 5 bases and J gave up 4 bases, with 12 bases separating them. The CDR3 bases are TGTGCCTGGTCCTGGGACCTAGGAAACACCATATATTTT. This encodes CAWSWDLGNTIYF.

This chain connects TRBV7-2 to TRBJ2-4; tentatively, D is TRBD2 (5 bases). The CDR3 sequence is 16 residues long. From germline, CDR1 is SGHTA and CDR2 FQGNSA. Trimming removed 5 bases at V and 5 bases at J, with 19 bases between. In DNA form, the CDR3 reads TGTGCCAGCAGCCGAGATATCGGGATGGGCCAAAACATTCAGTACTTC. Residues: CASSRDIGMGQNIQYF. Variable domain in full (rest from reference TRBV7-2 and TRBJ2-4): GAGVSQSPSNKVTEKGKDVELRCDPISGHTALYWYRQSLGQGLEFLIYFQGNSAPDKSGLPSDRFSAERTGGSVSTLTIQRTQQEDSAVYLCASSRDIGMGQNIQYFGAGTRLSVL.

V usage is TRBV7-9 and J usage is TRBJ2-7, with a possible D match to TRBD2 (6 bases). Trimming removed 5 bases from V and 6 bases from J, with 17 bases in between. CDR1 is SEHNR, CDR2 FQNEAQ, per germline (reference sequence). The CDR3 contains 14 residues. The CDR3 DNA is TGTGCCAGCAGCCCCGGGACTCTAAGTTTCGAGCAGTACTTC. Protein product: CASSPGTLSFEQYF.

The table lists this clonotype with a few counts. V is TRBV29-1 and J is TRBJ1-1, with 12 positions matching TRBD1. Germline-derived CDR1 and CDR2 are SQVTM and ANQGSEA. This CDR3 has 15 residues. After removal of 5 bases from V and 4 bases from J, the junction contained 8 bases not matched to a gene. CDR3 DNA sequence: TGCAGCGTTATGGGGACAGGGGGCTCGCGCACTGAAGCTTTCTTT. Protein: CSVMGTGGSRTEAFF.